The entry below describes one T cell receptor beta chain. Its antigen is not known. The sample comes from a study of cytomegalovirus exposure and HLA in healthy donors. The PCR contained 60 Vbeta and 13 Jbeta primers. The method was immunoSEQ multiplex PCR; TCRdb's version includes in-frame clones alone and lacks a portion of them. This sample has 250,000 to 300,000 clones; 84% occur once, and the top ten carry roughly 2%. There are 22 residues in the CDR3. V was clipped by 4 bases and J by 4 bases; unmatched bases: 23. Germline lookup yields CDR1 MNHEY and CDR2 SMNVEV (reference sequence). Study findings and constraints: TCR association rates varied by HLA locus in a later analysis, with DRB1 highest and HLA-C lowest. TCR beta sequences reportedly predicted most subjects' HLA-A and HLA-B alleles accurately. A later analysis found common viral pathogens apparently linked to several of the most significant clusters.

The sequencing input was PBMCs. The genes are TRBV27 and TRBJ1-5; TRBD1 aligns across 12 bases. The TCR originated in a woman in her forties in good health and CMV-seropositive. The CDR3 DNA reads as TGTGCCAGCAGTTCCTCAGTACCGGGACAGGGGGCTCCTGCTGATCGGAATCAGCCCCAGCATTTT. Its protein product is CASSSSVPGQGAPADRNQPQHF.